The clone carrying this TCR beta chain occurred a few times. Its matching antigen is unknown. The data originate from a study of T cells after yellow fever vaccination. Study-wide context: SMART-Seq v4 Ultra Low Input prepared libraries from low-cell fractions.

Study-wide findings and caveats: A weaker secondary response peaked on day 5, the primary on day 15.

Generation of TCR cDNA used 5'RACE template switching (which added a universal primer site and UMIs). TCRdb fed the 5' RACE reads into MiXCR, producing one record per CDR3 protein. The data hold 150,000 to 200,000 distinct CDR3 sequences, with 9.3% observed a single time. CDR3 length equals 19 residues. The chain combines TRBV21-1 with TRBJ1-6; TRBD1 is the table's D call and was not checked against the DNA. TRBV21-1 is termed a pseudogene. This TCR came from a man between 18 and 35 years old who received the YFV17D yellow fever vaccine. Sample: CD8+ T cells sorted from PBMCs, taken 45 days after the yellow fever booster vaccination. CDR3 in amino acids: CASSKVGQPFTEINSPLHF. The CDR3 DNA sequence: TGTGCCAGCAGCAAGGTGGGACAGCCGTTTACGGAGATCAATTCACCCCTCCACTTT.